One sample yielded the 30 T cell receptor beta chains listed below, sequenced in a study of blood T cell repertoires in COVID-19. Sequenced by immunoSEQ multiplex PCR; TCRdb stores in-frame clones only, minus some. The sample includes hundreds of thousands of clones, 80% to 90% of them seen just once. Sequencing was performed on peripheral blood. The receptors come from an elderly woman with active or convalescent COVID-19.

This CDR3 is CASSYRGYYGYTF. As DNA, the CDR3 is TGTGCCAGCAGTTATCGGGGGTACTATGGCTACACCTTC. This chain uses TRBV6-2 or TRBV6-3 with TRBJ1-2; TRBD1 might be the D (5 bases). From germline, CDR1 is MNHEY and CDR2 SVGEGT. This CDR3 has 13 amino acids. Trimming left V 3 bases short and J 3 bases short, with 8 bases between.

The rearrangement joins TRBV24-1 to TRBJ1-5, with 11 bases aligning to TRBD1. CDR1 KGHDR and CDR2 SFDVKD come from the germline V gene. Unmatched junction bases numbered 5, after V lost 5 bases and J lost 3 bases. The length of the CDR3 is 16 residues. CDR3 DNA sequence: TGTGCCACCAGTGCCCGGACAGGGGGCTCCAATCAGCCCCAGCATTTT. Translating gives CATSARTGGSNQPQHF.

The rearrangement uses TRBV5-1 and TRBJ2-1, with 7 positions matching TRBD2. This CDR3 comprises 17 residues. V shed 5 bases and J 7 bases; nucleotides not matched to a gene: 18. Germline V gene sequence: CDR1 SGHRS, CDR2 YFSETQ. The CDR3 protein is CASRTGRRESGSNEQFF. Here the CDR3 DNA reads TGCGCCAGCAGAACGGGGCGGCGGGAGTCGGGTAGTAATGAGCAGTTCTTC.

The chain recombines TRBV9 with TRBJ2-7; 8 bases agree with TRBD2. The CDR3 loop spans 15 amino acids. Per the germline V gene, CDR1 is SGDLS and CDR2 is YYNGEE. V trimming: 3 bases; J trimming: 4 bases; junction bases outside the gene matches: 9. The CDR3 nucleotides are TGTGCCAGCAGCGCCCAAGCGGGAGTATTTTACGAGCAGTACTTC. It translates to CASSAQAGVFYEQYF.

The genes are TRBV29-1 and TRBJ1-2, with 8 bases fitting TRBD1. Germline V lookup: CDR1 SQVTM, CDR2 ANQGSEA. J lost 6 bases, V lost 3 bases, and 6 bases had no gene match. This CDR3 is 13 amino acids long. This chain's CDR3 is CSVDLDRDHGYTF. The CDR3, as DNA: TGCAGCGTTGATCTGGACAGGGACCATGGCTACACCTTC.

The chain employs TRBV7-2 and TRBJ2-5; TRBD1 aligns across 8 bases. V trimming: 3 bases; J trimming: 3 bases; junction bases outside the gene matches: 3. Germline-derived CDR1 and CDR2 are SGHTA and FQGNSA. The CDR3 totals 14 residues. DNA for the CDR3: TGTGCCAGCAGCTTTTCAGGGGGCGAAGAGACCCAGTACTTC. Encoded protein: CASSFSGGEETQYF.

The chain joins TRBV5-4 to TRBJ2-5; TRBD1 matches at 11 bases. Germline values: CDR1 SGHNT, CDR2 YYREEE (reference sequence). V lost 2 bases and J lost 5; bases outside the gene matches: 8. CDR3 length: 16 amino acids. CDR3 protein: CASSFTGQGAGETQYF. The DNA of the CDR3 is TGTGCCAGCAGCTTCACCGGACAGGGGGCAGGGGAGACCCAGTACTTC.

CDR3 protein: CSASGGSPEAFF. CDR3 bases: TGCAGCGCCTCGGGGGGTAGTCCTGAAGCTTTCTTT. The chain carries TRBV29-1 and TRBJ1-1, with D perhaps matching TRBD1 (5 bases). Germline V CDR1 and CDR2: SQVTM, ANQGSEA. The CDR3 has 12 amino acids. Trimming left V 7 bases short and J 6 bases short, with 15 bases between.

This clone turned up a few times. This sequence joins TRBV10-3 and TRBJ1-5; no firm D call. V lost 10 bases, J lost 4 bases, and 2 bases lay in between. CDR1 and CDR2 from the germline V gene are ENHRY and SYGVKD. There are 9 residues in the CDR3. Written as DNA, the CDR3 is TGTGCCACAAATCAGCCCCAGCATTTT. Its translation is CATNQPQHF.

The chain recombines TRBV5-1 with TRBJ2-2, with TRBD1 identical over 8 bases. J was trimmed by 4 bases and V by 4 bases; bases with no gene match: 6. Per the germline V gene, CDR1 is SGHRS and CDR2 is YFSETQ. The CDR3 totals 15 residues. CDR3 region: CASSTDRVGTGELFF. For the CDR3, the DNA is TGCGCCAGCAGCACGGACAGGGTTGGCACCGGGGAGCTGTTTTTT.

The chain uses TRBV5-4 and TRBJ1-6; no clear D gene. This CDR3 comprises 16 residues. In germline, CDR1 is SGHNT, CDR2 YYREEE (reference sequence). The V gene lost 1 base and the J gene lost 7 bases, with 15 bases spanning the gap. The CDR3 region has the DNA TGTGCCAGCAGCTTGACAGTCACACAATTAAATTCACCCCTCCACTTT. Its protein is CASSLTVTQLNSPLHF.

The chain is built from TRBV13 and TRBJ2-7, with TRBD1 identical over 7 bases. CDR1 PRHDT and CDR2 FYEKMQ come from the germline V gene (reference sequence). The CDR3 contains 15 residues. V was clipped by 5 bases and J by 0 bases; unmatched bases: 7. The CDR3 region has the DNA TGTGCCAGCAGCCACCGACAGGGTGTCTCCTACGAGCAGTACTTC. It specifies CASSHRQGVSYEQYF.

The chain has TRBV14 and TRBJ1-3; D gene ambiguous. The CDR3 covers 16 residues. V lost 2 bases and J lost 4, with 15 bases in between. Germline V gives CDR1 SGHDN, CDR2 FVKESK. The CDR3 is CASSQMREAIGNTIYF. DNA of the CDR3: TGTGCCAGCAGCCAAATGAGGGAGGCAATCGGAAACACCATATATTTT.

CDR3 in DNA: TGTGCCAGCTCACCATCTCCCCTCCTAGCGGGAGGGCCAGTCAAAAACATTCAGTACTTC. Amino acid sequence: CASSPSPLLAGGPVKNIQYF. The gene calls are TRBV18 and TRBJ2-4, with 12 bases matching TRBD2. From germline, CDR1 is KGHSH and CDR2 LQKENI. The CDR3 extends over 20 amino acids. V shed 2 bases and J 3 bases; nucleotides not matched to a gene: 14.

A remark on this clone: Other DNA sequences in the sample encode the same CDR3. The chain has TRBV7-3 and TRBJ2-2; 10 bases are shared with TRBD2. Trimming cost V 4 bases and J 2 bases; bases outside gene matches: 4. CDR1 SGHTA and CDR2 FQGTGA come from the germline V gene. There are 16 residues in the CDR3. CDR3 residues: CASSWASGGNTGELFF. The CDR3 region has the DNA TGTGCCAGCAGCTGGGCTAGCGGGGGTAACACCGGGGAGCTGTTTTTT.

The chain recombines TRBV19 with TRBJ2-1; 10 bases match TRBD2. J was trimmed by 7 bases and V by 3 bases; bases with no gene match: 6. CDR1 LNHDA and CDR2 SQIVND come from the germline V gene (reference sequence). CDR3 length: 15 residues. CDR3 sequence reads: CASSMLAGGGNEQFF. The CDR3 bases are TGTGCCAGTAGTATGTTAGCGGGAGGAGGTAATGAGCAGTTCTTC.

The genes are TRBV7-2 and TRBJ1-2, with TRBD1 as a possible D gene (5 bases). The CDR3 sequence is 15 residues long. The V end lost 3 bases, the J end lost 1 base, and 12 bases lay between the germline ends. Germline V gene data show CDR1 as SGHTA and CDR2 as FQGNSA. The CDR3 protein is CASSLKGPLNYGYTF. CDR3 nucleotides: TGTGCCAGCAGCTTGAAGGGGCCCCTTAACTATGGCTACACCTTC.

The chain links TRBV10-3 to TRBJ2-2, with no clear D. Germline-derived CDR1 and CDR2 are ENHRY and SYGVKD. Trimming pared 5 bases from V and 1 base from J, leaving 11 bases between. This CDR3 spans 15 amino acids. In nucleotides, the CDR3 is TGTGCCATCAGTTTGAGTAAAATGAACACCGGGGAGCTGTTTTTT. It encodes CAISLSKMNTGELFF.

The chain links TRBV5-1 to TRBJ1-2; D might be TRBD1 (6 bases). The CDR3 loop spans 18 amino acids. Germline-derived CDR1 and CDR2 are SGHRS and YFSETQ. The V and J ends lost 2 bases and 1 base respectively, with 21 bases between them. CDR3 DNA: TGCGCCAGCAGCTTCGAAGGATTAGGGGGTGGACTTAACTATGGCTACACCTTC. Residues: CASSFEGLGGGLNYGYTF.

The chain uses TRBV5-1 and TRBJ1-1, with 8 bases aligning to TRBD1. The CDR3 loop spans 14 amino acids. V was pared by 4 bases and J by 4 bases, with 6 bases of the junction left unmatched. The germline gives CDR1 SGHRS, CDR2 YFSETQ. CDR3 in DNA: TGCGCCAGCAGCCAGCAGGGGGCCGGCACTGAAGCTTTCTTT. As protein: CASSQQGAGTEAFF.

The rearrangement uses TRBV9 and TRBJ2-1; D is unresolved. The CDR3 spans 15 residues. The V gene's germline CDR1 is SGDLS and CDR2 YYNGEE. V shed 1 base and J shed 5 bases, with 13 bases lying between them. In DNA form, the CDR3 reads TGTGCCAGCAGCGTAATTGCGGTACCCCACAATGAGCAGTTCTTC. This codes for CASSVIAVPHNEQFF.

This chain connects TRBV9 to TRBJ2-7; TRBD2 might be the D (5 bases). Germline assignment: CDR1 SGDLS and CDR2 YYNGEE. The CDR3 runs to 15 residues. The V gene lost 4 bases and the J gene lost 7 bases, with 21 bases spanning the gap. The CDR3 reads CASSPRALLSGEQYF. Written as DNA, the CDR3 is TGTGCCAGCAGCCCCCGGGCCCTCCTCTCGGGGGAGCAGTACTTC.

The rearrangement joins TRBV2 to TRBJ2-5; 9 bases line up with TRBD2. V was clipped by 7 bases and J by 2 bases; unmatched bases: 8. From germline, CDR1 is SNHLY and CDR2 FYNNEI. The CDR3 consists of 15 residues. The CDR3 spells CASNPILAGQETQYF. The DNA of the CDR3 is TGTGCCAGCAATCCGATACTAGCGGGTCAAGAGACCCAGTACTTC.

The chain is built from TRBV5-3 and TRBJ2-2; 8 nucleotides align to TRBD2. TRBV5-3 is recorded as an ORF, its role being uncertain. Unmatched junction bases numbered 10, after V lost 2 bases and J lost 1 base. The CDR3 has 18 residues. The CDR3 coding sequence is TGTGCCAGAAGCTTAGTATTTCTAGCGGGCCTGAACACCGGGGAGCTGTTTTTT. Encoded protein: CARSLVFLAGLNTGELFF.

The CDR3: CASSESGTVYEQYF. CDR3 coding DNA: TGTGCCAGCAGTGAGTCCGGGACAGTCTACGAGCAGTACTTC. The J gene is TRBJ2-7, the V gene TRBV9; 7 positions match TRBD1. The ends lost 5 bases at V and 3 bases at J; junction bases unmatched: 8. Germline V lookup: CDR1 SGDLS, CDR2 YYNGEE. CDR3 length equals 14 residues.

The rearrangement links TRBV5-1 to TRBJ2-1; TRBD2 matches 9 bases. The ends lost 3 bases at V and 7 bases at J; junction bases unmatched: 11. The CDR3 consists of 16 residues. Germline CDR1 is SGHRS and CDR2 is YFSETQ. The CDR3 reads CASSSGAGGPRNEQFF. DNA for the CDR3: TGCGCCAGCAGCTCGGGAGCGGGGGGACCTCGGAATGAGCAGTTCTTC.

This rearrangement joins TRBV21-1 to TRBJ2-3; no DNA check was done on the table's D call, TRBD2. TRBV21-1 is tagged as a pseudogene. This CDR3 has 13 amino acids. The CDR3 DNA follows: TGTGCCAGCAGCAAAGTTGAGACAGATACGCAGTATTTT. Its translation: CASSKVETDTQYF.

The V gene is TRBV30, the J gene TRBJ2-4; the match to TRBD1 covers 10 bases. The CDR3 runs to 15 residues. V trimming: 3 bases; J trimming: 7 bases; junction bases outside the gene matches: 9. Germline V gene sequence: CDR1 GTSNPN, CDR2 SVGIG (reference sequence). CDR3 residues: CAWSPRTGGVNIQYF. The CDR3 DNA follows: TGTGCCTGGAGCCCGAGGACAGGGGGAGTGAACATTCAGTACTTC.

The chain links TRBV7-9 to TRBJ2-1; TRBD1 might be the D (5 bases). Trimming stripped 3 bases from V and 4 bases from J, with 16 bases between. CDR1 SEHNR and CDR2 FQNEAQ come from the germline V gene (reference sequence). The CDR3 length is 16 residues. In DNA form, the CDR3 reads TGTGCCAGCAGCTTTTCCCGGACAAAGACTTACAATGAGCAGTTCTTC. It encodes CASSFSRTKTYNEQFF.

The V gene is TRBV6-5, the J gene TRBJ2-2; 14 bases match TRBD2. V shed 6 bases and J 5 bases; nucleotides not matched to a gene: 2. Germline loops: CDR1 MNHEY, CDR2 SVGAGI. The CDR3 has 15 amino acids. CDR3 residues: CASRGLAGATGELFF. The CDR3 DNA reads TGTGCCAGCAGGGGACTAGCGGGAGCGACCGGGGAGCTGTTTTTT.